Below, 25 T cell receptor beta chains from the same sample are listed, as sequenced in a study of control samples from healthy donors and cancer patients. Some clones are missing from TCRdb's copy, which holds only in-frame ones; the method was immunoSEQ multiplex PCR. The sample holds about 69,000 clones, approximately 84% seen once. The source material was PBMCs. The receptor source for this set is a woman in her fifties or sixties with lung cancer.

The sample holds one count of this clone. The gene calls are TRBV7-9 and TRBJ1-2; D possibly corresponds to TRBD1 (6 bases). The CDR3 sequence is 16 residues long. CDR1 and CDR2 (germline): SEHNR, FQNEAQ (reference sequence). The ends were cut back, 4 bases at V and 8 bases at J, with 23 bases in the middle. This CDR3 reads CASSSSGTNSRWGYTF. The CDR3 DNA is TGTGCCAGCAGCTCCTCCGGGACAAACTCGCGGTGGGGCTACACCTTC.

Comment on this clone: This sample also contains other DNA sequences that code for the same CDR3. The chain uses TRBV3-1 (or the pseudogene TRBV3-2) and TRBJ1-2; D is unclear. Trimming cost V 1 base and J 4 bases, with 4 bases left between them. CDR3 length: 12 amino acids. Germline V lookup: CDR1 LGHDT, CDR2 YNNKEL (reference sequence). The CDR3 spells CASSQGVYGYTF. For the CDR3, the DNA is TGTGCCAGCAGCCAAGGTGTCTATGGCTACACCTTC.

This rearrangement joins TRBV7-6 to TRBJ2-2; D could derive from TRBD1 or TRBD2 (6 bases each). The CDR3 has 18 amino acids. The V end lost 3 bases, the J end lost 0 bases, and 17 bases lay between the germline ends. Germline V gives CDR1 SGHVS, CDR2 FNYEAQ. The CDR3 DNA reads as TGTGCCAGCAGCTTTGGCCCGGGGGCAGGGGCGAACACCGGGGAGCTGTTTTTT. Amino acid sequence: CASSFGPGAGANTGELFF.

The rearrangement uses TRBV6-5 and TRBJ1-1, with D uncertain. The germline gives CDR1 MNHEY, CDR2 SVGAGI. Trimming shortened V by 0 bases and J by 2 bases, and 7 bases separated the two germline ends. CDR3 length equals 14 residues. Written as DNA, the CDR3 is TGTGCCAGCAGTTACTCGATGGCAAACACTGAAGCTTTCTTT. Protein product: CASSYSMANTEAFF.

The chain has TRBV30 and TRBJ1-1; unclear D gene. The germline CDR1 and CDR2 sequences are GTSNPN and SVGIG (reference sequence). The CDR3 contains 14 residues. V lost 1 base and J 0 bases, leaving 9 bases between the germline ends. CDR3 sequence reads: CAWSGQFMNTEAFF. The DNA of the CDR3 is TGTGCCTGGAGTGGGCAATTTATGAACACTGAAGCTTTCTTT.

The chain joins TRBV25-1 to TRBJ2-7, with D tentatively TRBD1 (6 bases). Germline CDR1 is MGHDK and CDR2 is SYGVNS. V was clipped by 5 bases and J by 1 base, with 15 bases between them. CDR3 length: 15 residues. The CDR3 nucleotides are TGTGCCAGCAGTTTACAGGGTGAAGAATCCTACGAGCAGTACTTC. It translates to CASSLQGEESYEQYF.

The V and J genes are TRBV29-1 and TRBJ1-1; D might be TRBD1 (5 bases). The V gene's germline CDR1 is SQVTM and CDR2 ANQGSEA. Trimming removed 5 bases at V and 1 base at J, with 14 bases between. This CDR3 is built from 14 residues. The CDR3 is CSVSQGMTNTEAFF. DNA of the CDR3: TGCAGCGTTAGCCAGGGAATGACGAACACTGAAGCTTTCTTT.

The sample holds a few counts of this clone. The rearrangement links TRBV27 to TRBJ2-1; D unresolved. Germline V gene lookup returns CDR1 MNHEY and CDR2 SMNVEV (reference sequence). CDR3 length: 13 amino acids. V dropped 2 bases and J dropped 6 bases, with 8 bases sitting between them. DNA of the CDR3: TGTGCCAGCAGTTTAAGGGTTTTCAATGAGCAGTTCTTC. This sequence encodes CASSLRVFNEQFF.

This chain joins TRBV4-1 and TRBJ1-1, with D unresolved. The germline V gene encodes CDR1 MGHRA and CDR2 YSYEKL. V lost 1 base, J lost 1 base, and 4 bases lay in between. This CDR3 comprises 13 residues. The CDR3 DNA follows: TGCGCCAGCAGCCAAGGGGGGAACACTGAAGCTTTCTTT. Translation gives CASSQGGNTEAFF.

V usage is TRBV28 and J usage is TRBJ2-1; tentatively, D is TRBD2 (5 bases). Germline V lookup: CDR1 MDHEN, CDR2 SYDVKM. The CDR3 is 15 amino acids. Trimming stripped 1 base from V and 0 bases from J, with 7 bases between. The CDR3 spells CASSLSGVSYNEQFF. The CDR3, as DNA: TGTGCCAGCAGTTTATCCGGGGTCTCCTACAATGAGCAGTTCTTC. Full variable domain (outside the CDR3, taken from reference TRBV28 and TRBJ2-1): DVKVTQSSRYLVKRTGEKVFLECVQDMDHENMFWYRQDPGLGLRLIYFSYDVKMKEKGDIPEGYSVSREKKERFSLILESASTNQTSMYLCASSLSGVSYNEQFFGPGTRLTVL.

The CDR3: CASSPGTPNSPLHF. In DNA, the CDR3 is TGTGCCAGCAGTCCCGGGACTCCAAATTCACCCCTCCACTTT. V and J are TRBV7-9 and TRBJ1-6, with a weak D call TRBD1 (5 bases). Germline lookup yields CDR1 SEHNR and CDR2 FQNEAQ (reference sequence). CDR3 length equals 14 residues. V was trimmed by 6 bases and J by 7 bases, leaving 13 bases between them.

The J gene is TRBJ1-1, the V gene TRBV5-6; no clear D. Germline V gene data show CDR1 as SGHDT and CDR2 as YYEEEE. The CDR3 spans 14 residues. Trimming removed 0 bases from V and 5 bases from J, with 11 bases in between. As DNA, the CDR3 is TGTGCCAGCAGCTTGGGACCTCGAGGGACTGAAGCTTTCTTT. Its protein product is CASSLGPRGTEAFF. The whole variable domain, remainder taken from reference TRBV5-6 and TRBJ1-1, is DAGVTQSPTHLIKTRGQQVTLRCSPKSGHDTVSWYQQALGQGPQFIFQYYEEEERQRGNFPDRFSGHQFPNYSSELNVNALLLGDSALYLCASSLGPRGTEAFFGQGTRLTVV.

The V gene is TRBV7-9, the J gene TRBJ1-4, with 7 positions matching TRBD1. Germline CDR1 and CDR2: SEHNR and FQNEAQ (reference sequence). After removal of 4 bases from V and 13 bases from J, the junction contained 6 bases not matched to a gene. The CDR3 sequence is 12 residues long. CDR3 protein: CASSSSDRALFF. The CDR3 bases are TGTGCCAGCAGCTCCTCCGACAGGGCACTGTTTTTT.

This clone was observed a single time. The chain employs TRBV9 and TRBJ2-6; a weak D match, TRBD1 (6 bases). The V and J ends lost 4 bases and 1 base respectively, with 9 bases between them. CDR1 and CDR2 from the germline V gene are SGDLS and YYNGEE. This CDR3 contains 15 residues. The CDR3 coding sequence is TGTGCCAGCAGCATAACAGGGTCTGGGGCCAACGTCCTGACTTTC. Protein: CASSITGSGANVLTF.

The CDR3 here is CASSVQGAREKLFF. CDR3 sequence (DNA): TGTGCCAGCAGCGTACAGGGGGCTAGAGAAAAACTGTTTTTT. This chain connects TRBV3-1 (or the pseudogene TRBV3-2) to TRBJ1-4; 9 bases agree with TRBD1. The trim removed 5 bases at V and 8 bases at J, leaving 6 bases unmatched. The CDR3 loop spans 14 amino acids. The germline V gene has CDR1 LGHDT and CDR2 YNNKEL (reference sequence).

There are many counts of this clone. The rearrangement uses TRBV29-1 and TRBJ1-5, with TRBD1 identical over 10 bases. Germline V CDR1 and CDR2: SQVTM, ANQGSEA. The CDR3 is made up of 12 amino acids. Trimming at V came to 4 bases and at J to 7 bases, leaving 1 base not matched to a gene. CDR3 sequence (DNA): TGCAGCGTTGGGGACAGGGGCCAGCCCCAGCATTTT. The encoded protein is CSVGDRGQPQHF. Drawing the rest from reference TRBV29-1 and TRBJ1-5, the complete variable domain is SAVISQKPSRDICQRGTSLTIQCQVDSQVTMMFWYRQQPGQSLTLIATANQGSEATYESGFVIDKFPISRPNLTFSTLTVSNMSPEDSSIYLCSVGDRGQPQHFGDGTRLSIL.

Here the CDR3 reads CASSWGSYEAFF. The DNA of the CDR3 is TGTGCCAGCAGCTGGGGGTCGTATGAAGCTTTCTTT. The chain links TRBV6-2 or TRBV6-3 to TRBJ1-1; tentatively, D is TRBD1 (5 bases). Trimming pared 6 bases from V and 7 bases from J, leaving 12 bases between. This CDR3 spans 12 amino acids. Germline values: CDR1 MNHEY, CDR2 SVGEGT.

The CDR3 region is CASSRTTGTVETQYF. The CDR3 nucleotides read TGCGCCAGCAGCCGTACTACCGGGACTGTAGAGACCCAGTACTTC. The chain employs TRBV5-1 and TRBJ2-5; TRBD2 is a possible D gene (6 bases). Trimming took off 4 bases at V and 4 bases at J, with 17 bases between the two ends. Germline CDR1 and CDR2: SGHRS and YFSETQ. CDR3 length: 15 amino acids.

The V gene is TRBV10-3, the J gene TRBJ2-1; D may be TRBD1 (5 bases). CDR1 is ENHRY and CDR2 is SYGVKD in the germline V gene. This CDR3 region has 14 residues. With 4 bases removed from V and 8 bases from J, the gap between germline ends came to 15 bases. The CDR3 region is CAISARVNNDEQFF. In DNA form, the CDR3 reads TGTGCCATCAGTGCCAGGGTGAATAATGATGAGCAGTTCTTC.

The chain uses TRBV11-3 and TRBJ1-1, with D perhaps TRBD1 (6 bases). The CDR3 consists of 14 residues. Germline CDR1 and CDR2: SGHNT and YENEEA. V was trimmed by 0 bases and J by 7 bases, leaving 12 bases between them. This CDR3 reads CASSLDSGGDEAFF. For the CDR3, the DNA is TGTGCCAGCAGCTTAGATAGCGGGGGCGATGAAGCTTTCTTT.

This rearrangement joins TRBV29-1 to TRBJ2-2; 7 positions match TRBD1. CDR3 length equals 12 residues. The trim removed 7 bases at V and 6 bases at J, leaving 5 bases unmatched. The germline CDR1 and CDR2 sequences are SQVTM and ANQGSEA. The CDR3: CSAGTDSGELFF. The CDR3 bases are TGCAGCGCTGGGACAGATTCCGGGGAGCTGTTTTTT.

The CDR3 sequence: CASSLALGEKLFF. The CDR3 nucleotides are TGTGCCAGCAGCTTAGCGCTCGGGGAAAAACTGTTTTTT. This sequence joins TRBV7-2 and TRBJ1-4; D is undetermined. There are 13 residues in the CDR3. Per the germline V gene, CDR1 is SGHTA and CDR2 is FQGNSA. Trimming took off 0 bases at V and 8 bases at J, with 7 bases between the two ends.

The chain employs TRBV28 and TRBJ2-1; the match to TRBD2 covers 7 bases. This CDR3 comprises 15 residues. With V trimmed by 5 bases and J by 5 bases, 9 bases remained unmatched. Looked up from germline, CDR1 is MDHEN and CDR2 is SYDVKM. CDR3 sequence: CASSPWGGVNNEQFF. In DNA, the CDR3 is TGTGCCAGCAGTCCCTGGGGGGGAGTGAACAATGAGCAGTTCTTC.

In this sample, this clone turned up a few times. V and J are TRBV27 and TRBJ1-4, with D possibly being TRBD1 (6 bases). The germline V gene has CDR1 MNHEY and CDR2 SMNVEV (reference sequence). Trimming removed 6 bases from V and 4 bases from J, with 15 bases in between. This CDR3 region has 15 residues. The CDR3 reads CASRRGGGYNEKLFF. The DNA for the CDR3 is TGTGCCAGCAGGCGGGGGGGCGGGTATAATGAAAAACTGTTTTTT.

In this sample, this clone is medium-sized. CDR3 coding DNA: TGCGCCAGCAAATCAGGGGGCTCCTACAATGAGCAGTTCTTC. This encodes CASKSGGSYNEQFF. This chain connects TRBV5-1 to TRBJ2-1, with 7 positions matching TRBD1. Germline values: CDR1 SGHRS, CDR2 YFSETQ. The CDR3 is 14 residues long. Trimming removed 6 bases from V and 0 bases from J; junction bases left unmatched: 3.